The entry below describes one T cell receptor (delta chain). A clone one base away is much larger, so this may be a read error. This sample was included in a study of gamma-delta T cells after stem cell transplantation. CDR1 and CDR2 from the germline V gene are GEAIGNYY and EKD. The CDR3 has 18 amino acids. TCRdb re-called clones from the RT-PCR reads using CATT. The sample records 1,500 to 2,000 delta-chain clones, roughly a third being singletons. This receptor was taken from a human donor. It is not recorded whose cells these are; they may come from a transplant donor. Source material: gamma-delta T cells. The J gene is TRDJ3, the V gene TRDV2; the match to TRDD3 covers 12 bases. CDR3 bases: TGTGCCTGTGACACCGTACTGGGGGATACCTGGGACGCCCGACAGATGTTTTTC. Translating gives CACDTVLGDTWDARQMFF.